A single sample is the source of the 22 T cell receptor beta chains below, sequenced in a study of control samples from healthy donors and cancer patients. Profiling relied on immunoSEQ multiplex PCR, and the TCRdb table lists in-frame clones only, not all of them. The sample holds tens of thousands of clones; around 90% are singletons and the top ten take about 1.4%. The sample taken for sequencing was PBMCs. All receptors come from a man between 40 and 49 years old with colorectal cancer.

The chain employs TRBV4-1 and TRBJ1-2; 8 bases line up with TRBD1. The germline CDR1 and CDR2 sequences are MGHRA and YSYEKL. CDR3 size: 15 residues. Trimming removed 6 bases from V and 1 base from J; junction bases left unmatched: 7. The chain's CDR3 is CASSPRGTGNYGYTF. For the CDR3, the DNA is TGCGCCAGCAGTCCTCGAGGGACAGGTAACTATGGCTACACCTTC.

This chain joins TRBV4-3 and TRBJ2-4, with 7 bases matching TRBD1. Germline trimming cut 0 bases from V and 7 bases from J; bases unmatched to any gene: 6. The CDR3 sequence is 15 residues long. Germline assignment: CDR1 LGHNA and CDR2 YSLEER. CDR3 sequence reads: CASSQDLTGMNIQYF. CDR3 DNA: TGCGCCAGCAGCCAAGATCTGACAGGGATGAACATTCAGTACTTC.

V usage is TRBV9 and J usage is TRBJ1-2, with TRBD1 matching over 7 bases. Germline V gene data show CDR1 as SGDLS and CDR2 as YYNGEE. V shed 4 bases and J 2 bases; nucleotides not matched to a gene: 11. This CDR3 spans 16 amino acids. The DNA of the CDR3 is TGTGCCAGCAGCCCCGGACAGGCGGCCCCGAACTATGGCTACACCTTC. Amino acid sequence: CASSPGQAAPNYGYTF.

Notes on this clone: The sample holds other DNA sequences that translate to the same CDR3. V and J are TRBV5-1 and TRBJ1-1, with no clear D. CDR1 is SGHRS, CDR2 YFSETQ, per germline. This CDR3 region has 12 residues. With 5 bases removed from V and 2 bases from J, the gap between germline ends came to 7 bases. The CDR3 is CASREPNTEAFF. The CDR3 DNA reads as TGCGCCAGCAGAGAACCCAACACTGAAGCTTTCTTT.

This chain connects TRBV10-3 to TRBJ1-1; D unresolved. Per germline, CDR1 ENHRY and CDR2 SYGVKD. The CDR3 runs to 12 residues. Trimming left V 0 bases short and J 11 bases short, with 10 bases between. The CDR3 bases are TGTGCCATCAGTGAGTCGAACAGTCGGGCTTTCTTT. This translates into CAISESNSRAFF.

The V gene is TRBV6-5, the J gene TRBJ1-5, with a tentative D call TRBD1 (5 bases). Trimming cost V 6 bases and J 0 bases, with 12 bases left between them. The germline CDR1 and CDR2 sequences are MNHEY and SVGAGI. This CDR3 contains 15 residues. In nucleotides, the CDR3 is TGTGCCAGCAGGATGGGGCCCATTAGCAATCAGCCCCAGCATTTT. It yields the protein CASRMGPISNQPQHF.

This chain connects TRBV3-1 (or the pseudogene TRBV3-2) to TRBJ1-5; D is perhaps TRBD1 (6 bases). Between the trimmed V and J ends, which lost 4 bases and 7 bases, there was a span of 14 bases. CDR1 and CDR2 (germline): LGHDT, YNNKEL (reference sequence). The length of the CDR3 is 14 residues. CDR3 sequence (DNA): TGTGCCAGCAGCCGTGGGGGCACGGAACAGCCCCAGCATTTT. Its protein product is CASSRGGTEQPQHF.

This chain links TRBV25-1 with TRBJ1-4, with D uncertain. Germline values: CDR1 MGHDK, CDR2 SYGVNS. The V and J ends lost 0 bases and 8 bases respectively, with 7 bases between them. The CDR3 covers 13 residues. CDR3 in amino acids: CASSEYEEEKLFF. The DNA for the CDR3 is TGTGCCAGCAGTGAATACGAGGAGGAAAAACTGTTTTTT.

The chain employs TRBV13 and TRBJ2-3; no reliable D call. V was shortened by 1 base and J by 2 bases, with 10 bases between the two germline ends. CDR3 length equals 15 residues. Germline loops: CDR1 PRHDT, CDR2 FYEKMQ (reference sequence). As DNA, the CDR3 is TGTGCCAGCAGCTTAGAAGTGACCCTCACAGATACGCAGTATTTT. It codes for CASSLEVTLTDTQYF.

This clone was observed a single time. V is TRBV5-5 and J is TRBJ2-7; 10 bases match TRBD1. Germline loops: CDR1 SGHKS, CDR2 YYEKEE (reference sequence). V lost 4 bases to trimming and J lost 3 bases; unmatched junction nucleotides: 4. The CDR3 runs to 14 residues. CDR3 residues: CASSPRTGGYEQYF. CDR3 nucleotide sequence: TGTGCCAGCAGCCCTAGGACAGGGGGCTACGAGCAGTACTTC. The full variable domain, with the rest looked up from reference TRBV5-5 and TRBJ2-7, is DAGVTQSPTHLIKTRGQQVTLRCSPISGHKSVSWYQQVLGQGPQFIFQYYEKEERGRGNFPDRFSARQFPNYSSELNVNALLLGDSALYLCASSPRTGGYEQYFGPGTRLTVT.

The V gene is TRBV9, the J gene TRBJ2-3; 7 nucleotides align to TRBD1. Germline lookup yields CDR1 SGDLS and CDR2 YYNGEE. The V and J ends lost 8 bases and 1 base, in that order; junction bases with no gene match: 16. There are 17 residues in the CDR3. CDR3 nucleotides: TGTGCCAGTACCCAGACTCACAGGGGCTGGGGCACAGATACGCAGTATTTT. Encoded protein: CASTQTHRGWGTDTQYF.

This clone has a single count. The chain recombines TRBV19 with TRBJ2-2; TRBD1 matches at 9 bases. The ends lost 9 bases at V and 0 bases at J; junction bases unmatched: 5. The CDR3 runs 15 residues. The germline V gene encodes CDR1 LNHDA and CDR2 SQIVND (reference sequence). CDR3 coding DNA: TGTGCCAGCTTAGACAGGGGGGCGAACACCGGGGAGCTGTTTTTT. Its translation: CASLDRGANTGELFF.

The CDR3 DNA reads TGTGCCAGCAGCTTAACTGGGGCCAACGTCCTGACTTTC. Translated: CASSLTGANVLTF. The chain is built from TRBV5-4 and TRBJ2-6; no definite D call. CDR3 length: 13 amino acids. Germline V gene lookup returns CDR1 SGHNT and CDR2 YYREEE (reference sequence). The germline V and J ends were trimmed by 2 bases and 2 bases, with 2 bases remaining between them.

CDR3 DNA: TGTGCCAGCAGCTTGGAAGGGTGGAGCAATCAGCCCCAGCATTTT. This codes for CASSLEGWSNQPQHF. The chain uses TRBV5-8 and TRBJ1-5; D gene uncertain. Per germline, CDR1 SGHTS and CDR2 YDEGEE. This CDR3 comprises 15 residues. V was pared by 0 bases and J by 1 base, with 8 bases between.

The chain employs TRBV5-1 and TRBJ1-1; D is ambiguous. Germline V gives CDR1 SGHRS, CDR2 YFSETQ. The CDR3 runs 14 residues. V dropped 4 bases and J dropped 4 bases, with 14 bases sitting between them. The CDR3: CASSQYFLSTEAFF. In DNA form, the CDR3 reads TGCGCCAGCAGCCAATACTTTCTCTCCACTGAAGCTTTCTTT.

CDR3 nucleotides: TGTGCCAGCAGTGAACAGCGGGGAGGCACCGGGGAGCTGTTTTTT. Protein: CASSEQRGGTGELFF. This chain uses TRBV2 with TRBJ2-2, with 7 bases that match TRBD2. The V gene's germline CDR1 is SNHLY and CDR2 FYNNEI. The CDR3 consists of 15 residues. J lost 4 bases, V lost 2 bases, and 4 bases had no gene match.

The chain employs TRBV4-1 and TRBJ1-1, with D tentatively TRBD1 (5 bases). This CDR3 comprises 15 residues. Germline CDR1 and CDR2: MGHRA and YSYEKL. Trimming pared 1 base from V and 5 bases from J, leaving 14 bases between. The CDR3 region has the DNA TGCGCCAGCAGCCAAGGGTGGGGGGAATGGACTGAAGCTTTCTTT. Translated: CASSQGWGEWTEAFF.

This sequence joins TRBV15 and TRBJ1-1; no reliable D call. The CDR3 totals 17 residues. Germline V gene lookup returns CDR1 LNHNV and CDR2 YYDKDF (reference sequence). V was trimmed by 0 bases and J by 5 bases, leaving 19 bases between them. CDR3 residues: CATSRDSKFRGTTEAFF. The CDR3 DNA sequence: TGTGCCACCAGCAGAGATAGTAAATTTAGAGGAACGACTGAAGCTTTCTTT.

The rearrangement links TRBV2 to TRBJ2-3, with 7 bases lining up with TRBD2. The CDR3 length is 15 residues. Germline trimming cut 6 bases from V and 2 bases from J; bases unmatched to any gene: 8. Germline CDR1 and CDR2: SNHLY and FYNNEI. Here the CDR3 DNA reads TGTGCCAGCAGAGAGACTAGCCCGATCACAGATACGCAGTATTTT. Protein sequence: CASRETSPITDTQYF.

This sequence joins TRBV20-1 and TRBJ2-5, with D hard to call. The CDR3 has 13 amino acids. V dropped 3 bases and J dropped 4 bases, with 12 bases sitting between them. Per germline, CDR1 DFQATT and CDR2 SNEGSKA (reference sequence). The CDR3 region has the DNA TGCAGTGCTAGTTATGGTGACCGAGAGACCCAGTACTTC. Its protein product is CSASYGDRETQYF.

The chain recombines TRBV24-1 with TRBJ2-5; D could derive from TRBD1 or TRBD2 (7 bases each). The ends were cut back, 4 bases at V and 5 bases at J, with 16 bases in the middle. Per the germline V gene, CDR1 is KGHDR and CDR2 is SFDVKD. The CDR3 spans 15 residues. The CDR3 spells CATSEGQGGVETQYF. The CDR3 DNA reads TGTGCCACCAGTGAGGGCCAGGGGGGGGTCGAGACCCAGTACTTC.

J is TRBJ2-1 and V is TRBV6-2 or TRBV6-3; a weak D match, TRBD2 (7 bases). CDR3 length: 18 amino acids. Germline values: CDR1 MNHEY, CDR2 SVGEGT. Trimming stripped 2 bases from V and 4 bases from J, with 21 bases between. Here the CDR3 DNA reads TGTGCCAGCAGTTACCCGATAGGGGGGGTTCTCCAATACAATGAGCAGTTCTTC. Translated, it gives CASSYPIGGVLQYNEQFF.